Listed here is a single T cell receptor (beta chain). What it binds is not known. Libraries were prepared by immunoSEQ multiplex PCR; TCRdb keeps only in-frame clonotypes and omits some of them. The sample includes about 3,600 clones, around 69% of them seen just once. This sample is part of a study of brain T cells in children with intractable seizures. Study-level results: Only CDR3 sequence similarity suggested viral specificity, without known HCMV serostatus. Pre- and post-surgery blood differed in depth, so pre-surgery absences may be undersampling.

Surgery cases with the highest brain T cell transcript signatures were chosen for sequencing. V lost 0 bases and J 1 base, leaving 10 bases between the germline ends. Germline V lookup: CDR1 WNHNN, CDR2 SYGVQD (reference sequence). CDR3 size: 15 residues. This chain joins TRBV10-1 and TRBJ2-7; the D gene could be TRBD1 or TRBD2 (5 bases each). This sequence originates from a girl aged 2-10 years with Rasmussen encephalitis and intractable seizures. The sequencing here drew on resected brain tissue, taken at surgery. CDR3 in DNA: TGCGCCAGCAGTGAGTCGGGGACCCTTTCCTACGAGCAGTACTTC. Translation gives CASSESGTLSYEQYF.